This T cell receptor beta chain stems from a study of blood T cell repertoires in COVID-19. The germline gives CDR1 KGHDR, CDR2 SFDVKD. The CDR3 loop spans 16 amino acids. The V end lost 4 bases, the J end lost 0 bases, and 13 bases lay between the germline ends. Libraries were prepared by immunoSEQ multiplex PCR; TCRdb keeps only in-frame clonotypes and omits some of them. Of about 340,000 clones in the sample, 85% to 90% were seen once. Material for sequencing was peripheral blood. The sequence was collected from a woman aged 45 to 65 with COVID-19, enrolled during active disease. V is TRBV24-1 and J is TRBJ2-3; D possibly corresponds to TRBD2 (7 bases). The CDR3 sequence is CATSDYGGPSTDTQYF. The CDR3 DNA reads as TGTGCCACCAGTGACTACGGGGGGCCTAGCACAGATACGCAGTATTTT.